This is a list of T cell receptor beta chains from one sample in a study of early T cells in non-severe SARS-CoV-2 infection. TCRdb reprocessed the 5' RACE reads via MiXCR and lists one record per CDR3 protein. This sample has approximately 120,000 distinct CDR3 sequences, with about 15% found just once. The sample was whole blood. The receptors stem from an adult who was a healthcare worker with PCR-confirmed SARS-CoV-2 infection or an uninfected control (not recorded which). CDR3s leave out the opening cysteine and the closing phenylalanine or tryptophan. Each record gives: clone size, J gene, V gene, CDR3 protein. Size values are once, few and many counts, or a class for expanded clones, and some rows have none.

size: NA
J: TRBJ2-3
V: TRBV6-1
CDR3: ASSEGGAGTDTQY

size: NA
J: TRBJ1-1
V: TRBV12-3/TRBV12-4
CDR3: ASTGGRGTEAF

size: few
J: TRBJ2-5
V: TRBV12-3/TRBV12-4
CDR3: ASSSDSKETQY

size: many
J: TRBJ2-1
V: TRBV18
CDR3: ASSLGTSGENEQF

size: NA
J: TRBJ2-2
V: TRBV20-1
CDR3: SARGQGSTGELF

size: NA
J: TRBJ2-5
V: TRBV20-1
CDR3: SAGLQETQY

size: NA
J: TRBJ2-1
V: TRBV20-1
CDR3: SARVWGAYNEQF

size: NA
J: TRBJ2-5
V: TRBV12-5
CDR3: ASGLPGSWGETQY

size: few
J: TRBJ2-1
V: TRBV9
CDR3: ASSVERGAGEQF

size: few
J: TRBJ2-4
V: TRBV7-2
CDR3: ASSVDRATGAIQY

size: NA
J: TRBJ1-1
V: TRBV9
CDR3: ASSEGRQWPTEAF

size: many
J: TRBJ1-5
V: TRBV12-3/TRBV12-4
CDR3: ASNIQGWGNQPQH

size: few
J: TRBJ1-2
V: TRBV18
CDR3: ASSLGTAANYGYT